This T cell receptor (beta chain) was found in a study of technical replicates of blood from a few donors. Clones were sequenced by immunoSEQ multiplex PCR, and TCRdb holds only the in-frame ones, with some missing. The sample carries some 47,000 clones, about 90% recorded once. Per the germline V gene, CDR1 is MNHEY and CDR2 is SVGAGI. The CDR3 is made up of 12 amino acids. V trimming: 2 bases; J trimming: 15 bases; junction bases outside the gene matches: 5. The source material was PBMCs. The TCR comes from a human donor in good health. Some clones in this sample may be carry-over from other donors' samples. The rearrangement links TRBV6-5 to TRBJ2-4; 9 nucleotides agree with TRBD1. CDR3 sequence reads: CASSYQGTGWYF. CDR3 sequence (DNA): TGTGCCAGCAGTTACCAAGGGACAGGGTGGTACTTC.